This T cell receptor gamma chain was sequenced during a study of γδ T cells in repeated Plasmodium falciparum infection. Findings and limits, study-wide: Donors in Mali lived in a small rural village, largely one ethnic group.

TCRdb re-processed the multiplex PCR reads using CATT. The sample lists some 30,000 gamma-chain clones, roughly 1.4% seen once, with 19% in the top ten. This clone was picked up many times. The target antigen is unknown. A read error is the likely source, as a far larger clone sits one nucleotide away. Other DNA sequences within the sample encode an identical CDR3. Flow sorting of PBMC yielded separate Vgamma9/Vdelta2+ and Vdelta2-negative gammadelta T cell populations for bulk repertoire analysis. CDR3 length: 12 amino acids. CDR1 is GITISATS, CDR2 ISYDGTV, per germline (reference sequence). The genes are TRGV9 and TRGJ1 or TRGJ2. TCRdb supplies no J gene; here it was assigned by aligning the nucleotide sequence to germline. Sequenced input: gamma-delta T cells from blood. The clonotype was recovered from a pool of human donors (malaria-infected and uninfected, not separated). The CDR3 here is CALWEPNYKKLF. For the CDR3, the DNA is TGCGCCTTGTGGGAGCCAAATTATAAGAAACTCTTT.